This TCR beta chain was recorded in a study of STAT5B mutations in CD4+ large granular lymphocyte leukemia. Study-level information: Cryopreserved patient cells were CD8-depleted, then anti-CD4 bead selected. General study results and limits: No patients shared main leukemic clonotypes, though roughly 27% appeared at low frequency elsewhere.

As originally analysed: Putative leukemic clones, roughly 60 in all, each exceeded 5% of the repertoire. Lowest detectable productive clonotype frequency was 2.59 x 10-5. Libraries were prepared by immunoSEQ multiplex PCR; TCRdb keeps only in-frame clonotypes and omits some of them. V and J calls and clone size are copied from that table; D and trimming were computed from the DNA. The sample holds several thousand clones, approximately 83% seen once. As regards this clone: Its antigen remains unknown.

Germline trimming cut 3 bases from V and 14 bases from J; bases unmatched to any gene: 13. This CDR3 is built from 13 residues. Germline V gene sequence: CDR1 SGHRS, CDR2 YFSETQ. Sequencing was performed on PBMCs. V usage is TRBV5-1 and J usage is TRBJ1-2; 7 bases agree with TRBD1. The sequence came from an older woman with CD4+ T-cell large granular lymphocyte leukemia. In nucleotides, the CDR3 is TGCGCCAGCAGCTCTGGCGGACAGGAGGGGAGGACCTTC. Translating gives CASSSGGQEGRTF.